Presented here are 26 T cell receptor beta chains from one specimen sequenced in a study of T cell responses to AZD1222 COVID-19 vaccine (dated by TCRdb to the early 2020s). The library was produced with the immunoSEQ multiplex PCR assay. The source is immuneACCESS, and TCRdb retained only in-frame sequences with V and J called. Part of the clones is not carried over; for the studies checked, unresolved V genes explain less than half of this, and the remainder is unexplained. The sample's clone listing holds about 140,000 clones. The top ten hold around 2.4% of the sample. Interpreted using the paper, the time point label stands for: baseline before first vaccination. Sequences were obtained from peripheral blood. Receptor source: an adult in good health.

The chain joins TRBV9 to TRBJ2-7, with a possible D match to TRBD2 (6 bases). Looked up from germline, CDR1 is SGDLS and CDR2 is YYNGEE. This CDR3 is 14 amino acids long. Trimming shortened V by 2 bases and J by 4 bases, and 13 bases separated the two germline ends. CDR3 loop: CASSVGGLTYEQYF. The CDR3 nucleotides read TGTGCCAGCAGCGTTGGAGGGTTAACGTACGAGCAGTACTTC.

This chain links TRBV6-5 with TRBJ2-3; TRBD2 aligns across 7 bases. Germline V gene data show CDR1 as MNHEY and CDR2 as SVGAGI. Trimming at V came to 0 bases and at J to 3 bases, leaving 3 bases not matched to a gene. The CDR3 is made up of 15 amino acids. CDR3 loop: CASSYSRGDTDTQYF. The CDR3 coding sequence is TGTGCCAGCAGTTACTCTCGGGGGGATACAGATACGCAGTATTTT.

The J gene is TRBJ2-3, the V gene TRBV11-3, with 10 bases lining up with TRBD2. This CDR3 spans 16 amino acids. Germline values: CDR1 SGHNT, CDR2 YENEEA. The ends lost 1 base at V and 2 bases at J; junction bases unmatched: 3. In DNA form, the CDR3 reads TGTGCCAGCAGCTTAGGTAGCGGGGGGCACACAGATACGCAGTATTTT. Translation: CASSLGSGGHTDTQYF.

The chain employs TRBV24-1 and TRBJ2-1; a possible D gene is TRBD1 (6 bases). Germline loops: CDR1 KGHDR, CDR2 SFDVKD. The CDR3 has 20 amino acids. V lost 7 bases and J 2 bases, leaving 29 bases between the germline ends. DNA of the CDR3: TGTGCCACCAGCCACTATAAACGGACAGAGCTAGGGTTCCCCTACAATGAGCAGTTCTTC. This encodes CATSHYKRTELGFPYNEQFF.

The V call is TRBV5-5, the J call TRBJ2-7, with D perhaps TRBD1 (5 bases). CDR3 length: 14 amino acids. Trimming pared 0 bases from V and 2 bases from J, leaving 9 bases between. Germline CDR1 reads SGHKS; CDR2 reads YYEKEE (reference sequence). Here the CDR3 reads CASSLEQVPYEQYF. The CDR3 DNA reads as TGTGCCAGCAGCTTGGAACAGGTCCCCTACGAGCAGTACTTC.

The CDR3 here is CATSSDYYGDRQVTYEQYF. Written as DNA, the CDR3 is TGTGCCACCAGCAGTGACTACTATGGAGATCGCCAGGTCACCTACGAGCAGTACTTC. The gene calls are TRBV15 and TRBJ2-7; possibly TRBD2 for D (5 bases). Trimming left V 3 bases short and J 2 bases short, with 26 bases between. The CDR3 runs 19 residues. Germline CDR1 and CDR2: LNHNV and YYDKDF (reference sequence).

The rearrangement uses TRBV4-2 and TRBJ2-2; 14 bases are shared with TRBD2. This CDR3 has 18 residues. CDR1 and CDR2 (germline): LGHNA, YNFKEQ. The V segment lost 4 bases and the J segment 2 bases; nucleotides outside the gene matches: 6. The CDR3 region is CASSPWTSGGLNTGELFF. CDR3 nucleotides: TGTGCCAGCAGCCCCTGGACTAGCGGGGGGCTCAACACCGGGGAGCTGTTTTTT.

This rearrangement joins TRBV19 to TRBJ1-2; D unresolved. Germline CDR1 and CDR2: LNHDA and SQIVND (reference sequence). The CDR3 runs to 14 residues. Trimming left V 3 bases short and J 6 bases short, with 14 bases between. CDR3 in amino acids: CASSMETATHGYTF. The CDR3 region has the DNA TGTGCCAGTAGTATGGAGACTGCTACCCATGGCTACACCTTC.

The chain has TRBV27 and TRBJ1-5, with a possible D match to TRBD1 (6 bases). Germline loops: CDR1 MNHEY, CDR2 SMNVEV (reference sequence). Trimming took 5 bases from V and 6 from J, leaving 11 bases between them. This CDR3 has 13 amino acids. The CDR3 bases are TGTGCCAGCAGTGGGGGGGCCGTTCAGCCCCAGCATTTT. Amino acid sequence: CASSGGAVQPQHF.

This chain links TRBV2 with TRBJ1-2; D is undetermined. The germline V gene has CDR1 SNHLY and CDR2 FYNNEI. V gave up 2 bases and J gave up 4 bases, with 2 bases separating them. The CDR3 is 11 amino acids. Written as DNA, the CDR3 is TGTGCCAGCAGTGAAAGCTATGGCTACACCTTC. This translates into CASSESYGYTF.

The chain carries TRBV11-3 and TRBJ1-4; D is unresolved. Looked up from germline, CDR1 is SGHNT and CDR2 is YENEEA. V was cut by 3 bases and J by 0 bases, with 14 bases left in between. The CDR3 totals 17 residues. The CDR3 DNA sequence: TGTGCCAGCAGCTTGATGGGGAATATATCAACTAATGAAAAACTGTTTTTT. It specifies CASSLMGNISTNEKLFF.

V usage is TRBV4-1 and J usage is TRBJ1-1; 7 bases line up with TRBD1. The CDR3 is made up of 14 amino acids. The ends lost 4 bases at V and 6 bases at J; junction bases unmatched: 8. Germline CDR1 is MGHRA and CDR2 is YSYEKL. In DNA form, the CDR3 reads TGCGCCAGCAGCCTAGAGGTCAGGGGGTCTGAAGCTTTCTTT. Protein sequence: CASSLEVRGSEAFF.

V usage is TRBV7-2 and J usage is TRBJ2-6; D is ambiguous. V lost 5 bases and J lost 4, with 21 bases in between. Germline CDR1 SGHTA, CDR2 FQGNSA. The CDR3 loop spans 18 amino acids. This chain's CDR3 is CASSPTISPLSGANVLTF. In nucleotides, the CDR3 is TGTGCCAGCAGCCCGACAATATCTCCTCTCTCAGGGGCCAACGTCCTGACTTTC.

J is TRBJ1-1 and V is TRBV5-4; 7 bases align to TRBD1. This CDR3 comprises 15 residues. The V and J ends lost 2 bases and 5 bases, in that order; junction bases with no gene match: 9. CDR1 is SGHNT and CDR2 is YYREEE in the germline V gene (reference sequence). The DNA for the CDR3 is TGTGCCAGCAGCTTTCGTCGACAGGGTTGGACTGAAGCTTTCTTT. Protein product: CASSFRRQGWTEAFF. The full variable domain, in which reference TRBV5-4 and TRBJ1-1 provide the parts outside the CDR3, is ETGVTQSPTHLIKTRGQQVTLRCSSQSGHNTVSWYQQALGQGPQFIFQYYREEENGRGNFPPRFSGLQFPNYSSELNVNALELDDSALYLCASSFRRQGWTEAFFGQGTRLTVV.

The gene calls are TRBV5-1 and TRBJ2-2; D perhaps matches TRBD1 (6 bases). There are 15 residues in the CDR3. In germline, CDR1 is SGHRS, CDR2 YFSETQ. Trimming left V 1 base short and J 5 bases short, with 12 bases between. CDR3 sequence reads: CASSLYRAETGELFF. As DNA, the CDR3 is TGCGCCAGCAGCTTGTACAGGGCAGAGACCGGGGAGCTGTTTTTT. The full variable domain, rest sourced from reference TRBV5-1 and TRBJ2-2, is KAGVTQTPRYLIKTRGQQVTLSCSPISGHRSVSWYQQTPGQGLQFLFEYFSETQRNKGNFPGRFSGRQFSNSRSEMNVSTLELGDSALYLCASSLYRAETGELFFGEGSRLTVL.

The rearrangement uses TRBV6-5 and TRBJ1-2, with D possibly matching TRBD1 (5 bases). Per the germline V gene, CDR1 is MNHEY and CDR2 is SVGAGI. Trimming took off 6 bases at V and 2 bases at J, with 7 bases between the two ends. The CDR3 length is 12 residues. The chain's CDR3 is CASRDMNYGYTF. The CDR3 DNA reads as TGTGCCAGCAGGGACATGAACTATGGCTACACCTTC.

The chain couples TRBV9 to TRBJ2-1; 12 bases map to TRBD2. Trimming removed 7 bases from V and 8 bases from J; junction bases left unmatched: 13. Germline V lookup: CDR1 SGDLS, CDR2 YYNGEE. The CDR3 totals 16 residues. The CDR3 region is CASSPPLAGGVDEQFF. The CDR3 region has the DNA TGTGCCAGCTCCCCCCCTCTAGCGGGGGGGGTCGATGAGCAGTTCTTC. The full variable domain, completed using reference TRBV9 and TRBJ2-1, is DSGVTQTPKHLITATGQRVTLRCSPRSGDLSVYWYQQSLDQGLQFLIQYYNGEERAKGNILERFSAQQFPDLHSELNLSSLELGDSALYFCASSPPLAGGVDEQFFGPGTRLTVL.

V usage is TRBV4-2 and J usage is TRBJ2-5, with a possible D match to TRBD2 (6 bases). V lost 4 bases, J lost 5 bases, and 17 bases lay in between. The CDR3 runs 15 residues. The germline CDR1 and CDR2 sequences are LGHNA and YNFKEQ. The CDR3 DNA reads TGTGCCAGCAGCCCGCTGGTTACGGGGGTTGAGACCCAGTACTTC. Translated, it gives CASSPLVTGVETQYF.

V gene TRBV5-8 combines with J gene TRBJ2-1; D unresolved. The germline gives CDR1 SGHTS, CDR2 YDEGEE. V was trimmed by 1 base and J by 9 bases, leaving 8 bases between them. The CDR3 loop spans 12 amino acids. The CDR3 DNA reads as TGTGCCAGCAGCTTGTTCCCCCCTGAGCAGTTCTTC. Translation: CASSLFPPEQFF.

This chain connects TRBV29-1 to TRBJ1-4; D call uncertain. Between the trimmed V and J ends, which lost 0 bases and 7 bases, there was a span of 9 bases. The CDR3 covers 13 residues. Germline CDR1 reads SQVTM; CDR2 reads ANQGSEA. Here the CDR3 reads CSVEDRLGEKLFF. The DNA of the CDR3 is TGCAGCGTTGAAGATCGGCTGGGTGAAAAACTGTTTTTT.

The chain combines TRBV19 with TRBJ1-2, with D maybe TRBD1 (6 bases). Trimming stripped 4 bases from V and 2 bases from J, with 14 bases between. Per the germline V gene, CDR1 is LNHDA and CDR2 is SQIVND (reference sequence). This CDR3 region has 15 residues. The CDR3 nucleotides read TGTGCCAGTAGTACCCGGACAGAAGAAAACTATGGCTACACCTTC. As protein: CASSTRTEENYGYTF.

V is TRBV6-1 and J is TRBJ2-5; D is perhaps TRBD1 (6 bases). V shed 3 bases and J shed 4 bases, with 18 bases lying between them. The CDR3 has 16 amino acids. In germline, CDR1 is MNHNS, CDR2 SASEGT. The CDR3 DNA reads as TGTGCCAGCAGTGATCCGTACAGGGTAGAGGGAGAGACCCAGTACTTC. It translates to CASSDPYRVEGETQYF.

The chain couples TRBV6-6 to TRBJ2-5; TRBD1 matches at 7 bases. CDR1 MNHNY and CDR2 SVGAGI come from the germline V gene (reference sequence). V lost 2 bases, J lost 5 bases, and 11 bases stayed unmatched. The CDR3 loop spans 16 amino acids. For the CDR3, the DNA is TGTGCCAGCAGTTACGGCAGGGGGTTGAGTCGGGAGACCCAGTACTTC. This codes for CASSYGRGLSRETQYF.

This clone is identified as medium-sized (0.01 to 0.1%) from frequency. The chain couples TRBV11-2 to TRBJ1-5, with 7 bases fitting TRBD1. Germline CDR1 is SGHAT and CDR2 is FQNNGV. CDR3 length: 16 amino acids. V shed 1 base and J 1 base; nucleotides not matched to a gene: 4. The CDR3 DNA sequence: TGTGCCAGCAGCTTAGGGGAGGGGGCAAGCAATCAGCCCCAGCATTTT. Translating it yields CASSLGEGASNQPQHF.

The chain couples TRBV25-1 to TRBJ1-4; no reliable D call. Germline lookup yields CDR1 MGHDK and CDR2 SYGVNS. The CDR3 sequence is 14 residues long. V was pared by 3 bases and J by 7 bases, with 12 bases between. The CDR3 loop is CASSDPPSGEKLFF. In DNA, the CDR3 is TGTGCCAGCAGTGATCCCCCGTCCGGTGAAAAACTGTTTTTT.

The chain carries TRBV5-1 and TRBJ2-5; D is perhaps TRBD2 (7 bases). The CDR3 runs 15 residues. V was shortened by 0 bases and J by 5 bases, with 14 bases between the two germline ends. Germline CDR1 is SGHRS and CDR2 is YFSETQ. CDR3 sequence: CASSLVPGGSETQYF. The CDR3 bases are TGCGCCAGCAGCTTGGTTCCGGGGGGCAGTGAGACCCAGTACTTC.